This record concerns one T cell receptor (beta chain) sequence. The data derive from a study of blood T cell repertoires in COVID-19. Original handling: By means of reference gene primer amplification, nucleated cell counts were estimated. The repertoire was sequenced with immunoSEQ multiplex PCR; TCRdb's copy has only in-frame clones and lacks some. That table gives V, J and clone size, and the DNA gave D and trimming. The sample comprises 69,000 or so clones, roughly 80% of which are singletons, and around 4.8% rests with the top ten. Per the germline V gene, CDR1 is SGHDT and CDR2 is YYEEEE. There are 15 residues in the CDR3. With 5 bases removed from V and 4 bases from J, the gap between germline ends came to 18 bases.

The chain links TRBV5-6 to TRBJ1-2, with a possible D match to TRBD1 (6 bases). Sample: peripheral blood. The TCR sequence derives from an elderly woman with active or convalescent COVID-19. The CDR3 sequence is CASSYTGAGVYGYTF. The CDR3 region has the DNA TGTGCCAGCAGTTATACCGGGGCAGGGGTCTATGGCTACACCTTC.